This entry is about one T cell receptor beta chain. Its specificity is unknown. The sample is drawn from a study of T cell responses to AZD1222 COVID-19 vaccine. Points from the study as a whole: It should be noted that donors were predominantly white British and more often female, and clonal diversity was possibly underestimated.

Produced via immunoSEQ multiplex PCR; TCRdb's table is partial and in-frame only. The table has 100,000 to 150,000 clones, around nine tenths seen once. V dropped 2 bases and J dropped 4; count of bases not matched to a gene: 10. CDR1 SGHTA and CDR2 FQGNSA come from the germline V gene. The CDR3 spans 17 residues. Source: peripheral blood, taken 28 days after the second AZD1222 dose. The sequence came from an adult who received the AZD1222 COVID-19 vaccine. The rearrangement joins TRBV7-2 to TRBJ2-3, with 9 bases aligning to TRBD2. The CDR3 reads CASSLRGPSGVSDTQYF. CDR3 DNA: TGTGCCAGCAGCTTAAGGGGGCCTAGCGGGGTTTCAGATACGCAGTATTTT.